The 5 T cell receptor beta chains given below trace back to one sample, sequenced in a study of blood T cells in healthy people across ages. Primed by a sample-barcoded 5' primer and a J-beta primer mix, a second PCR proceeded for roughly 6 to 12 cycles. TCRdb called the 5' RACE reads again in MiXCR, with one record for every CDR3 protein. Of approximately 800,000 distinct CDR3 sequences listed, about 26% are singletons. Separately, the same data were catalogued under a study of T cells of mothers and their children.

The sample comprised blood. Receptors were obtained from a boy younger than 18 in good health.

This chain's CDR3 is CASRPTGVYGYTF. The CDR3 DNA reads TGTGCCAGCAGACCAACAGGGGTGTATGGCTACACCTTC. This rearrangement joins TRBV27 to TRBJ1-2; 7 bases align to TRBD1. Germline V gene sequence: CDR1 MNHEY, CDR2 SMNVEV (reference sequence). V trimming: 6 bases; J trimming: 5 bases; junction bases outside the gene matches: 6. This CDR3 is built from 13 residues.

This clonotype has a handful of counts. The chain is built from TRBV12-3 or TRBV12-4 and TRBJ2-1; 10 bases map to TRBD2. V trimming: 5 bases; J trimming: 10 bases; junction bases outside the gene matches: 14. The CDR3 extends over 16 amino acids. The CDR3 DNA is TGTGCCAGCAGTCCAACGCGTTTTGGACTAGCGGAAGAGCAGTTCTTC. This gives the protein CASSPTRFGLAEEQFF.

Comment on this clonotype: One junction end disagrees with the germline gene, perhaps due to a read error. The chain carries TRBV6-1 and TRBJ2-3; D perhaps matches TRBD2 (6 bases). There are 14 residues in the CDR3. The germline V gene encodes CDR1 MNHNS and CDR2 SASEGT. Here the CDR3 reads CASSESLAGDTQCF. DNA of the CDR3: TGTGCCAGCAGTGAGTCACTAGCTGGAGATACGCAGTGTTTT.

This clonotype came up a few times. This chain connects TRBV6-5 to TRBJ2-7; D is perhaps TRBD1 or TRBD2 (5 bases each). Per the germline V gene, CDR1 is MNHEY and CDR2 is SVGAGI. The CDR3 consists of 14 residues. V lost 6 bases and J 5 bases, leaving 17 bases between the germline ends. The DNA of the CDR3 is TGTGCCAGCAGCCAGGGACGGGCAGCCCACGAGCAGTACTTC. Translated, it gives CASSQGRAAHEQYF.

The chain couples TRBV20-1 to TRBJ2-7; D perhaps matches TRBD2 (5 bases). The CDR3 totals 12 residues. The germline gives CDR1 DFQATT, CDR2 SNEGSKA (reference sequence). Trimming took 3 bases from V and 9 from J, leaving 15 bases between them. As DNA, the CDR3 is TGCAGTGCTAGTCTGGGGAGCGAAGGGCAGTACTTC. Residues: CSASLGSEGQYF.